The sequence of this TCR beta chain was determined in a study of cytomegalovirus exposure and HLA in healthy donors. This PCR relied on a set of 60 Vbeta primers and 13 Jbeta primers. Repertoires were generated with immunoSEQ multiplex PCR, while TCRdb's copy carries only in-frame clones and drops some. Among 90,000 to 100,000 clones listed, roughly 79% were seen once. Study conclusions and caveats: In a later analysis, the majority of CMV-associated beta chains seemingly showed HLA restriction. Later analysis identified a missense DCLRE1C variant that was linked to TCR beta V- and J-gene trimming.

A note on this clone: Its antigen is currently unknown.

The length of the CDR3 is 16 residues. With V trimmed by 4 bases and J by 5 bases, 10 bases remained unmatched. From germline, CDR1 is MNHEY and CDR2 SVGAGI. This rearrangement joins TRBV6-5 to TRBJ2-2, with TRBD1 matching 7 bases. This clonotype was sampled from a woman in her thirties or forties in good health and CMV-seronegative. Specimen: PBMCs. For the CDR3, the DNA is TGTGCCAGCAGTTTAGGGACAGTGGGTGTAACCGGGGAGCTGTTTTTT. Amino acids: CASSLGTVGVTGELFF.